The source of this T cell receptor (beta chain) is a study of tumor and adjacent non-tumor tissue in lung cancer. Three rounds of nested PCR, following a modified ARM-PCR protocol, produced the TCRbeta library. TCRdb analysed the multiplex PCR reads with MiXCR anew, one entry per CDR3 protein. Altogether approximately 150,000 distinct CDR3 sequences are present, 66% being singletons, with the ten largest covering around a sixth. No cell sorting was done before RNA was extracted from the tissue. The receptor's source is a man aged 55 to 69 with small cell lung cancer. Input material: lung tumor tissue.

CDR3 sequence reads: CASSVRDRVYNEQFF. CDR3 bases: TGTGCCAGCAGTGTTCGGGACAGGGTATACAATGAGCAGTTCTTC. This chain connects TRBV6-1 to TRBJ2-1, with 9 bases that match TRBD1. The junction had 5 bases not matched to a gene; V was cut back by 4 bases and J by 4 bases. Germline CDR1 is MNHNS and CDR2 is SASEGT. The CDR3 is 15 amino acids.